This T cell receptor (beta chain) was recorded in a study of T cell responses to AZD1222 COVID-19 vaccine. V was cut by 3 bases and J by 6 bases, with 3 bases left in between. The CDR3 spans 10 residues. The germline CDR1 and CDR2 sequences are GTSNPN and SVGIG (reference sequence). Clones were sequenced by immunoSEQ multiplex PCR, and TCRdb holds only the in-frame ones, with some missing. The table lists 95,000 or so clones, roughly 91% of them singletons, with approximately 3.7% in the top ten. The V call is TRBV30, the J call TRBJ2-1; no clear D. This TCR came from an adult in good health. This sample comprised peripheral blood, obtained on day 0 of AZD1222 vaccination. DNA for the CDR3: TGTGCCTGGAGGGGCAATGAGCAGTTCTTC. This translates into CAWRGNEQFF.